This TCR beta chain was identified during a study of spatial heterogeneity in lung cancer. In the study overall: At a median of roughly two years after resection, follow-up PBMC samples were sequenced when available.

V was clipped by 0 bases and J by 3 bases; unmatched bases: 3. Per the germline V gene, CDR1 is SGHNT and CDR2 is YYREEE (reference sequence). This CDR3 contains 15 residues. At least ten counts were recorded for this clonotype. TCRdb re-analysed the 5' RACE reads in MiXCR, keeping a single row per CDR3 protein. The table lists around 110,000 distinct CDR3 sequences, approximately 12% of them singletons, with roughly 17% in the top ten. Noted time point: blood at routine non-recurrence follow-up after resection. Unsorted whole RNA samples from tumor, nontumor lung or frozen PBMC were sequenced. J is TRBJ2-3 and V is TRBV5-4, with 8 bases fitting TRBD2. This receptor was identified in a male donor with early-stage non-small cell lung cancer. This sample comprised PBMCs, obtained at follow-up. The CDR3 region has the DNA TGTGCCAGCAGCTTGGTAGCGGGAATGACAGATACGCAGTATTTT. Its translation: CASSLVAGMTDTQYF.